The clone carrying this TCR beta chain showed up just a few times. Antigen specificity is unknown. This sample is drawn from a study of cytomegalovirus exposure and HLA in healthy donors. With 60 Vbeta and 13 Jbeta primers, the PCR was carried out. Source study methods: Roughly 11 million shared chains were among the approximately 82 million unique TCR beta chains that a later analysis counted. The repertoire was sequenced with immunoSEQ multiplex PCR; TCRdb's copy has only in-frame clones and lacks some. The DNA gave D and trimming, while V, J and clone size come from that table. The data show around 120,000 clones, around 70% seen once. The CDR3 extends over 15 amino acids. V was clipped by 1 base and J by 3 bases, with 10 bases between them. Germline V gives CDR1 MNHEY, CDR2 SVGAGI. Study results and caveats: Previous analysis showed most TCR beta V segments were productive about 87% or about 30% of the time. Most CMV-associated TCR beta chains were later found to appear HLA-restricted. Researchers had no immune exposure information except CMV serostatus available.

The chain is built from TRBV6-5 and TRBJ1-5; no clear D. The receptor was derived from a young man in good health and CMV-seropositive. What was sequenced was PBMCs. The CDR3 DNA sequence: TGTGCCAGCAGTTACTTTCTCAGGCCCAATCAGCCCCAGCATTTT. Amino acids: CASSYFLRPNQPQHF.